This T cell receptor (beta chain) was captured in a study of identical twins. Study-level findings and limits: Out-of-frame sharing of TCR alpha in monozygotic twins was underestimated by models.

This clonotype was recorded a few times. Its antigen is as yet unknown. TCRdb processed the 5' RACE reads anew with MiXCR; each CDR3 protein has one entry. The data contain roughly 720,000 distinct CDR3 sequences, 15% to 20% of them singletons. Donors were all healthy Caucasians. The data also belong to a second study, concerning T cells expressing NK-cell markers. Per that study: The use of an anti-gamma-delta TCR antibody, which was added in several experiments, restricted sorting to T cells expressing alpha-beta TCR. These clonotypes additionally ranked first within the CD3+CD56-NKG2C+ fraction of a few donors.

The sequence was collected from a woman aged 18-29 years in good health. Material for sequencing was PBMCs.

DNA for the CDR3: TGCAGCCACCCGAGGGGGGCCCACAATGAGCAGTTCTTC. Translated: CSHPRGAHNEQFF. The chain couples TRBV20-1 to TRBJ2-1, with D perhaps matching TRBD1 or TRBD2 (6 bases each). CDR3 length: 13 amino acids. Germline V gene data show CDR1 as DFQATT and CDR2 as SNEGSKA (reference sequence).